Each of the 14 T cell receptor beta chains below was sequenced from the same sample in a study of blood T cell repertoires in COVID-19. Sequencing used immunoSEQ multiplex PCR; TCRdb keeps in-frame clones, though not all of them. This sample has 150,000 to 200,000 clones, with 90% found just once. The sample consisted of peripheral blood. The origin of the receptors is a man aged 50 or older with acute or convalescent COVID-19.

The chain recombines TRBV18 with TRBJ1-2, with D possibly matching TRBD1 (5 bases). V was trimmed by 6 bases and J by 4 bases, leaving 24 bases between them. The V gene's germline CDR1 is KGHSH and CDR2 LQKENI. The CDR3 has 17 residues. The CDR3 region is CASSPFREALGVYGYTF. The CDR3 nucleotides read TGTGCCAGCTCCCCATTCAGGGAGGCTCTTGGGGTCTATGGCTACACCTTC.

J is TRBJ1-4 and V is TRBV3-1 (or the pseudogene TRBV3-2), with TRBD1 identical over 7 bases. V gave up 4 bases and J gave up 5 bases; unmatched junction bases: 4. Germline lookup yields CDR1 LGHDT and CDR2 YNNKEL (reference sequence). This CDR3 spans 14 amino acids. The CDR3 nucleotides read TGTGCCAGCAGCCTCGCGACAGGGAATGAAAAACTGTTTTTT. This sequence encodes CASSLATGNEKLFF.

The chain recombines TRBV7-2 with TRBJ1-3; D remains unclear. This CDR3 has 13 residues. Deletions cut 0 bases from V and 8 bases from J, with 8 bases between. Germline values: CDR1 SGHTA, CDR2 FQGNSA. The CDR3 is CASSLAPGDTIYF. In DNA form, the CDR3 reads TGTGCCAGCAGCTTAGCCCCAGGCGACACCATATATTTT.

The count of this clone is one. This chain uses TRBV30 with TRBJ1-5; the D is unclear. Germline loops: CDR1 GTSNPN, CDR2 SVGIG (reference sequence). Trimming removed 4 bases at V and 7 bases at J, with 17 bases between. The CDR3 extends over 14 amino acids. The CDR3 loop is CAWNYGRVGQPQHF. CDR3 DNA: TGTGCCTGGAATTACGGGAGGGTAGGCCAGCCCCAGCATTTT.

J is TRBJ1-4 and V is TRBV6-1; D gene uncertain. The CDR3 totals 19 residues. The germline V and J ends were trimmed by 0 bases and 0 bases, with 17 bases remaining between them. Germline CDR1 and CDR2: MNHNS and SASEGT. The CDR3 DNA reads as TGTGCCAGCAGTGAAGCGACATGGGGTGGGAGATCAACTAATGAAAAACTGTTTTTT. As protein: CASSEATWGGRSTNEKLFF.

The chain recombines TRBV5-1 with TRBJ2-2; 8 bases match TRBD2. Germline lookup yields CDR1 SGHRS and CDR2 YFSETQ. Trimming cost V 5 bases and J 4 bases; bases outside gene matches: 7. The CDR3 is 15 residues long. The CDR3 loop is CASRRSGSGTGELFF. Here the CDR3 DNA reads TGCGCCAGCAGACGAAGCGGGAGCGGCACCGGGGAGCTGTTTTTT.

The rearrangement links TRBV28 to TRBJ2-5, with a possible D match to TRBD2 (7 bases). The germline V gene encodes CDR1 MDHEN and CDR2 SYDVKM. V dropped 8 bases and J dropped 1 base, with 17 bases sitting between them. This CDR3 spans 15 amino acids. Here the CDR3 DNA reads TGTGCCAGCCGAGGAGGGGGGGGTCTCCAAGAGACCCAGTACTTC. This sequence encodes CASRGGGGLQETQYF. The whole variable domain, remainder taken from reference TRBV28 and TRBJ2-5, is DVKVTQSSRYLVKRTGEKVFLECVQDMDHENMFWYRQDPGLGLRLIYFSYDVKMKEKGDIPEGYSVSREKKERFSLILESASTNQTSMYLCASRGGGGLQETQYFGPGTRLLVL.

V gene TRBV5-1 combines with J gene TRBJ2-2; 12 bases agree with TRBD1. The CDR3 totals 17 residues. Germline loops: CDR1 SGHRS, CDR2 YFSETQ. Unmatched junction bases numbered 8, after V lost 3 bases and J lost 5 bases. The CDR3 loop reads CASSSGQGAWSTGELFF. CDR3 sequence (DNA): TGCGCCAGCAGCTCGGGACAGGGGGCTTGGTCTACCGGGGAGCTGTTTTTT. Supplemented by reference TRBV5-1 and TRBJ2-2, the full variable domain reads KAGVTQTPRYLIKTRGQQVTLSCSPISGHRSVSWYQQTPGQGLQFLFEYFSETQRNKGNFPGRFSGRQFSNSRSEMNVSTLELGDSALYLCASSSGQGAWSTGELFFGEGSRLTVL.

This chain links TRBV4-1 with TRBJ2-7, with TRBD2 identical over 14 bases. The CDR3 spans 17 residues. CDR1 and CDR2 from the germline V gene are MGHRA and YSYEKL. V lost 1 base to trimming and J lost 7 bases; unmatched junction nucleotides: 9. CDR3 bases: TGCGCCAGCAGCCAAGTATTTACGGGACTAGCGGGAGATGAGCAGTACTTC. Encoded protein: CASSQVFTGLAGDEQYF.

This clone was seen a handful of times. The V call is TRBV7-9, the J call TRBJ1-6; TRBD1 aligns across 10 bases. CDR3 length: 14 amino acids. Germline trimming cut 3 bases from V and 9 bases from J; bases unmatched to any gene: 2. Looked up from germline, CDR1 is SEHNR and CDR2 is FQNEAQ (reference sequence). DNA of the CDR3: TGTGCCAGCAGCTTTGGACAGGGGGGTTCACCCCTCCACTTT. Protein product: CASSFGQGGSPLHF.

The CDR3 nucleotides read TGTGCCAGCAGCCCCGGGCCCGAGCGGACTGAAGCTTTCTTT. It is translated as CASSPGPERTEAFF. The V call is TRBV6-2 or TRBV6-3, the J call TRBJ1-1; no definite D call. V shed 6 bases and J shed 5 bases, with 16 bases lying between them. The CDR3 is 14 amino acids. The germline V gene has CDR1 MNHEY and CDR2 SVGEGT.

The rearrangement links TRBV27 to TRBJ2-1, with D tentatively TRBD2 (5 bases). The CDR3 loop spans 21 amino acids. The germline gives CDR1 MNHEY, CDR2 SMNVEV (reference sequence). The ends were cut back, 4 bases at V and 3 bases at J, with 31 bases in the middle. CDR3 in amino acids: CASSSDQRTGPWLPYYNEQFF. The CDR3 DNA sequence: TGTGCCAGCAGTTCCGACCAGCGGACTGGCCCTTGGCTGCCATACTACAATGAGCAGTTCTTC.

V usage is TRBV5-1 and J usage is TRBJ2-3; D may be TRBD1 (6 bases). The germline CDR1 and CDR2 sequences are SGHRS and YFSETQ. Trimming cost V 1 base and J 3 bases, with 15 bases left between them. This CDR3 contains 16 residues. CDR3 region: CASSLMDRMGTDTQYF. In DNA form, the CDR3 reads TGCGCCAGCAGCTTGATGGACAGAATGGGGACAGATACGCAGTATTTT.

This chain joins TRBV18 and TRBJ1-5; the D gene is possibly TRBD1 (5 bases). The CDR3 spans 14 residues. The germline V and J ends were trimmed by 8 bases and 1 base, with 12 bases remaining between them. Germline-derived CDR1 and CDR2 are KGHSH and LQKENI. The CDR3 nucleotides are TGTGCCAGCCGAACAGGAGGGAGCAATCAGCCCCAGCATTTT. It translates to CASRTGGSNQPQHF.